This T cell receptor (beta chain) was sequenced during a study of blood T cell repertoires in COVID-19. Across the study: COVID-19 samples collected from the United States, Italy and Spain covered acute and convalescent phases. From T cells, B-cell-depleted T cells, or PBMCs came the material, which was cDNA or gDNA.

Per the germline V gene, CDR1 is SNHLY and CDR2 is FYNNEI. V shed 10 bases, J shed 5 bases, and the junction held 5 bases outside the gene matches. This CDR3 region has 12 residues. Original processing notes: The authors estimated nucleated cell counts from reference gene primer amplification. Libraries were prepared by immunoSEQ multiplex PCR; TCRdb keeps only in-frame clonotypes and omits some of them. V and J calls and clone size are given by that table; D and trimming were obtained from the DNA. This table holds 250,000 or so clones, around 89% found once. Participants were placed into cohorts based on the clinical history they reported.

Material: PBMCs or T cells enriched from blood (not recorded which). The chain combines TRBV2 with TRBJ1-2; 9 nucleotides agree with TRBD1. The TCR comes from a woman under 40 with acute COVID-19. The CDR3 DNA reads as TGTGCCACAACGGGACAGGGTTATGGCTACACCTTC. Translating it yields CATTGQGYGYTF.